The clone carrying this TCR beta chain was seen only once. Antigen unknown. These data originate in a study of T-cell reconstitution after alpha-beta-depleted transplantation in children. General observations from the study: The authors attributed T-cell counts and diversity one year after transplant mostly to newly produced T cells. It was reported that alpha-beta T cells came from several hundred expanded graft clones (about two months after transplant). TCRbeta diversity was high at day 60 in some patients (a result of surviving recipient T cells and thymic progenitors).

Germline CDR1 DFQATT, CDR2 SNEGSKA (reference sequence). This CDR3 region has 14 residues. V was clipped by 2 bases and J by 1 base, with 11 bases between them. For TCRbeta, the library was prepared with unique molecular identifiers. TCRdb reanalysed the PCR reads using MiXCR and keeps one entry per CDR3 protein. The sample lists some 830,000 distinct CDR3 sequences, around 17% occurring once. The TCR was taken from a male patient younger than 18 who had a stem cell transplant for acute lymphoblastic leukemia, so the T cells may come from the graft donor. The sample in question was PBMCs, mostly from graft donor cells, obtained 360 days after TCRalphabeta/CD19-depleted stem cell transplant. The chain is built from TRBV20-1 and TRBJ1-1; D might be TRBD1 (6 bases). The CDR3 loop is CSARLRGGNTEAFF. The CDR3 coding sequence is TGCAGTGCTAGACTTCGAGGGGGGAACACTGAAGCTTTCTTT.